The 31 T cell receptor beta chains in this list originate from one sample, sequenced in a study of blood T cell repertoires in COVID-19. Using immunoSEQ multiplex PCR, the repertoire was profiled, and TCRdb retains in-frame clones only, with some absent. This table holds over 80,000 clones, roughly 87% found once. The material sequenced was peripheral blood. These receptors all stem from a man between 65 and 80 years old with acute or convalescent COVID-19.

CDR3 DNA sequence: TGCAGCGTTGATCCGGGACAGATGAACACTGAAGCTTTCTTT. Protein product: CSVDPGQMNTEAFF. V usage is TRBV29-1 and J usage is TRBJ1-1, with 7 nucleotides matching TRBD1. Germline CDR1 and CDR2: SQVTM and ANQGSEA. The CDR3 spans 14 residues. The V gene end was trimmed by 3 bases and the J gene end by 0 bases; junction bases not matched to a gene: 4.

V is TRBV5-1 and J is TRBJ2-3; possible D gene TRBD1, 6 bases. Germline assignment: CDR1 SGHRS and CDR2 YFSETQ. V shed 2 bases and J shed 0 bases, with 16 bases lying between them. The CDR3 has 17 amino acids. CDR3 sequence reads: CASSFSGTQGSTDTQYF. CDR3 nucleotides: TGCGCCAGCAGCTTCTCCGGGACACAAGGAAGCACAGATACGCAGTATTTT.

This clone came up a few times. J is TRBJ1-5 and V is TRBV18, with D hard to call. The V end was cut by 2 bases, the J end by 6 bases, with 8 bases between. There are 13 residues in the CDR3. The germline CDR1 and CDR2 sequences are KGHSH and LQKENI. The CDR3 sequence: CASSPSGFQPQHF. In DNA form, the CDR3 reads TGTGCCAGCTCACCATCCGGGTTTCAGCCCCAGCATTTT.

The V call is TRBV28, the J call TRBJ1-1; maybe TRBD1 (5 bases). The ends were cut back, 5 bases at V and 8 bases at J, with 15 bases in the middle. CDR1 and CDR2 from the germline V gene are MDHEN and SYDVKM. The CDR3 has 13 residues. The CDR3: CASSGTGNREAFF. The CDR3 DNA reads TGTGCCAGCAGTGGCACAGGAAACCGAGAAGCTTTCTTT.

The chain couples TRBV5-8 to TRBJ1-1, with D possibly being TRBD1 (5 bases). The CDR3 consists of 13 residues. V was clipped by 10 bases and J by 6 bases, with 19 bases between them. Germline assignment: CDR1 SGHTS and CDR2 YDEGEE. For the CDR3, the DNA is TGTGCCCTCCGGGGGGGGTGGAATTCTGAAGCTTTCTTT. Amino acid sequence: CALRGGWNSEAFF.

The chain carries TRBV15 and TRBJ2-7; a weak D match, TRBD1 (6 bases). V was trimmed by 5 bases and J by 2 bases, leaving 10 bases between them. The CDR3 contains 13 residues. Germline V CDR1 and CDR2: LNHNV, YYDKDF (reference sequence). DNA of the CDR3: TGTGCCACCAGCGGGGGACATCCCTACGAGCAGTACTTC. Protein: CATSGGHPYEQYF.

The V and J genes are TRBV7-2 and TRBJ2-2, with D possibly being TRBD2 (5 bases). Trimming removed 0 bases at V and 0 bases at J, with 14 bases between. The CDR3 loop spans 18 amino acids. Germline CDR1 SGHTA, CDR2 FQGNSA. As DNA, the CDR3 is TGTGCCAGCAGCTTAGCGGCAGCGGTTATCGCGAACACCGGGGAGCTGTTTTTT. Its translation: CASSLAAAVIANTGELFF.

The chain joins TRBV5-4 to TRBJ2-1; D is perhaps TRBD1 (6 bases). CDR3 length equals 12 residues. The V gene lost 4 bases and the J gene lost 5 bases, with 7 bases spanning the gap. CDR1 SGHNT and CDR2 YYREEE come from the germline V gene (reference sequence). The CDR3 is CASSRTDNEQFF. DNA of the CDR3: TGTGCCAGCAGCCGGACAGACAATGAGCAGTTCTTC.

This rearrangement joins TRBV19 to TRBJ1-2, with a possible D match to TRBD1 (6 bases). Germline V CDR1 and CDR2: LNHDA, SQIVND (reference sequence). Deletions cut 5 bases from V and 4 bases from J, with 17 bases between. This CDR3 has 15 residues. The CDR3 region has the DNA TGTGCCAGTAGTGTGGACAGTGGAAAAGCCTATGGCTACACCTTC. Its protein product is CASSVDSGKAYGYTF. Complete variable domain (other parts from reference TRBV19 and TRBJ1-2): DGGITQSPKYLFRKEGQNVTLSCEQNLNHDAMYWYRQDPGQGLRLIYYSQIVNDFQKGDIAEGYSVSREKKESFPLTVTSAQKNPTAFYLCASSVDSGKAYGYTFGSGTRLTVV.

The gene calls are TRBV6-5 and TRBJ2-7; 11 positions match TRBD2. Trimming at V came to 0 bases and at J to 6 bases, leaving 7 bases not matched to a gene. The germline CDR1 and CDR2 sequences are MNHEY and SVGAGI. The CDR3 length is 16 residues. Here the CDR3 DNA reads TGTGCCAGCAGTTACTCGTGGGCTAGCGGGGGGACCGAGCAGTACTTC. Protein product: CASSYSWASGGTEQYF.

CDR3 protein: CSVLTNDRGQRTGELFF. The CDR3 DNA reads as TGCAGCGTCCTTACTAACGACAGGGGGCAACGAACCGGGGAGCTGTTTTTT. The rearrangement uses TRBV29-1 and TRBJ2-2; 10 bases line up with TRBD1. Trimming took 6 bases from V and 5 from J; bases not matched to a gene: 15. Per germline, CDR1 SQVTM and CDR2 ANQGSEA. This CDR3 comprises 17 residues.

The rearrangement uses TRBV28 and TRBJ1-6; D may be TRBD1 (6 bases). V dropped 9 bases and J dropped 7 bases, with 13 bases sitting between them. The V gene's germline CDR1 is MDHEN and CDR2 SYDVKM. The CDR3 runs 13 residues. The DNA of the CDR3 is TGTGCCAGTTCCGGGACACAAAATTCACCCCTCCACTTT. Translation: CASSGTQNSPLHF. Drawing the rest from reference TRBV28 and TRBJ1-6, the complete variable domain is DVKVTQSSRYLVKRTGEKVFLECVQDMDHENMFWYRQDPGLGLRLIYFSYDVKMKEKGDIPEGYSVSREKKERFSLILESASTNQTSMYLCASSGTQNSPLHFGNGTRLTVT.

The V and J genes are TRBV18 and TRBJ1-1; a possible D gene is TRBD1 (5 bases). CDR1 is KGHSH, CDR2 LQKENI, per germline. Trimming cost V 6 bases and J 6 bases, with 17 bases left between them. The CDR3 totals 14 residues. CDR3 coding DNA: TGTGCCAGCTCTTTATTAGGGGAAGAGGCTGAAGCTTTCTTT. This encodes CASSLLGEEAEAFF.

CDR3 region: CASSADSYGYTF. The CDR3 DNA sequence: TGTGCCAGCAGCGCGGACAGCTATGGCTACACCTTC. V and J are TRBV9 and TRBJ1-2; tentatively, D is TRBD1 (6 bases). V was shortened by 3 bases and J by 4 bases, with 7 bases between the two germline ends. The V gene's germline CDR1 is SGDLS and CDR2 YYNGEE. The CDR3 has 12 residues.

This rearrangement joins TRBV5-1 to TRBJ2-1, with 8 bases aligning to TRBD2. CDR3 size: 14 residues. Germline CDR1 and CDR2: SGHRS and YFSETQ. The V gene end was trimmed by 3 bases and the J gene end by 6 bases; junction bases not matched to a gene: 5. This CDR3 reads CASSSGLAPNEQFF. In DNA, the CDR3 is TGCGCCAGCAGCTCAGGACTAGCCCCCAATGAGCAGTTCTTC.

There are a few counts of this clone. J is TRBJ1-4 and V is TRBV5-1; 10 positions agree with TRBD1. Looked up from germline, CDR1 is SGHRS and CDR2 is YFSETQ. This CDR3 region has 17 residues. J lost 8 bases, V lost 0 bases, and 10 bases had no gene match. The CDR3 is CASSLAGGQGIGEKLFF. The DNA for the CDR3 is TGCGCCAGCAGCTTGGCCGGGGGACAGGGGATAGGCGAAAAACTGTTTTTT.

The chain employs TRBV11-2 and TRBJ1-2; 8 bases agree with TRBD1. Looked up from germline, CDR1 is SGHAT and CDR2 is FQNNGV. The CDR3 consists of 14 residues. The J segment lost 2 bases and the V segment lost 4 bases, leaving 3 bases of the junction unmatched. CDR3 nucleotides: TGTGCCAGCAGCTACAGGGGGGTCAACTATGGCTACACCTTC. Protein sequence: CASSYRGVNYGYTF.

This chain joins TRBV11-3 and TRBJ2-3, with TRBD1 matching over 7 bases. In germline, CDR1 is SGHNT, CDR2 YENEEA. V shed 2 bases and J 6 bases; nucleotides not matched to a gene: 11. This CDR3 contains 16 residues. CDR3 nucleotide sequence: TGTGCCAGCAGCTTAAAATGGGACAGTAATTCGGATACGCAGTATTTT. Its protein product is CASSLKWDSNSDTQYF.

The chain links TRBV10-3 to TRBJ2-5, with 7 bases aligning to TRBD1. There are 15 residues in the CDR3. Germline V CDR1 and CDR2: ENHRY, SYGVKD. The trim removed 7 bases at V and 3 bases at J, leaving 11 bases unmatched. The CDR3 reads CAINPNRGGKETQYF. CDR3 bases: TGTGCCATCAATCCTAACAGGGGCGGAAAAGAGACCCAGTACTTC.

The chain has TRBV27 and TRBJ1-6; D is unclear. Germline CDR1 MNHEY, CDR2 SMNVEV (reference sequence). The V and J ends lost 0 bases and 9 bases respectively, with 12 bases between them. The CDR3 length is 15 residues. In DNA form, the CDR3 reads TGTGCCAGCAGTTTATCGGGCGGGGAAAGTTCACCCCTCCACTTT. It codes for CASSLSGGESSPLHF.

V usage is TRBV7-8 and J usage is TRBJ1-2, with 7 nucleotides matching TRBD1. The junction had 12 bases not matched to a gene; V was cut back by 2 bases and J by 0 bases. The V gene's germline CDR1 is SGHVS and CDR2 FQNEAQ. CDR3 length: 18 residues. The CDR3 bases are TGTGCCAGCAGCTTAACAGGGGCGTCCCTATTAGCTAACTATGGCTACACCTTC. It encodes CASSLTGASLLANYGYTF.

The V and J genes are TRBV7-9 and TRBJ1-1; D unresolved. V was cut by 6 bases and J by 1 base, with 9 bases left in between. The germline CDR1 and CDR2 sequences are SEHNR and FQNEAQ (reference sequence). The CDR3 is 13 residues long. This chain's CDR3 is CASRLTANTEAFF. The CDR3 bases are TGTGCCAGCAGACTTACAGCGAACACTGAAGCTTTCTTT.

The chain uses TRBV27 and TRBJ2-1; D remains ambiguous. The CDR3 sequence is 14 residues long. Trimming cost V 2 bases and J 5 bases, with 10 bases left between them. The germline CDR1 and CDR2 sequences are MNHEY and SMNVEV (reference sequence). For the CDR3, the DNA is TGTGCCAGCAGTTTAGGAACAGCAAACAATGAGCAGTTCTTC. Residues: CASSLGTANNEQFF.

V gene TRBV7-9 combines with J gene TRBJ2-7, with TRBD1 identical over 7 bases. There are 14 residues in the CDR3. Per germline, CDR1 SEHNR and CDR2 FQNEAQ (reference sequence). Unmatched junction bases numbered 11, after V lost 5 bases and J lost 7 bases. As DNA, the CDR3 is TGTGCCAGCAGCGCAACCGGGACAGTCGCGGAGCAGTACTTC. It encodes CASSATGTVAEQYF.

The genes are TRBV5-4 and TRBJ2-3; TRBD2 might be the D (5 bases). Trimming removed 3 bases at V and 2 bases at J, with 13 bases between. Germline CDR1 and CDR2: SGHNT and YYREEE (reference sequence). The CDR3 length is 15 residues. In nucleotides, the CDR3 is TGTGCCAGCAGCTCCCAAGAGGGCCTCACAGATACGCAGTATTTT. Its protein product is CASSSQEGLTDTQYF.

The chain combines TRBV19 with TRBJ2-6; 11 bases line up with TRBD1. Germline-derived CDR1 and CDR2 are LNHDA and SQIVND (reference sequence). J was trimmed by 0 bases and V by 3 bases; bases with no gene match: 7. The CDR3 runs 19 residues. In DNA, the CDR3 is TGTGCCAGTAGTATCCCTCGGGACAGGGGGAACTCTGGGGCCAACGTCCTGACTTTC. Its protein product is CASSIPRDRGNSGANVLTF. The whole variable domain, remainder taken from reference TRBV19 and TRBJ2-6, is DGGITQSPKYLFRKEGQNVTLSCEQNLNHDAMYWYRQDPGQGLRLIYYSQIVNDFQKGDIAEGYSVSREKKESFPLTVTSAQKNPTAFYLCASSIPRDRGNSGANVLTFGAGSRLTVL.

This clone has a single count. The chain links TRBV5-4 to TRBJ2-7; D might be TRBD1 (6 bases). Germline V lookup: CDR1 SGHNT, CDR2 YYREEE (reference sequence). The length of the CDR3 is 15 residues. V was pared by 4 bases and J by 2 bases, with 16 bases between. Written as DNA, the CDR3 is TGTGCCAGCAGCCCAGGACAGTCTAGTACCTACGAGCAGTACTTC. Its translation is CASSPGQSSTYEQYF.

The chain joins TRBV19 to TRBJ1-4, with D hard to call. Per the germline V gene, CDR1 is LNHDA and CDR2 is SQIVND (reference sequence). The V end was cut by 4 bases, the J end by 12 bases, with 15 bases between. This CDR3 comprises 13 residues. The CDR3 DNA is TGTGCCAGTAGTACAGCAAACGAGGAGGAACTGTTTTTT. This gives the protein CASSTANEEELFF.

The chain uses TRBV19 and TRBJ2-6; a possible D gene is TRBD2 (6 bases). V was shortened by 1 base and J by 1 base, with 8 bases between the two germline ends. Per germline, CDR1 LNHDA and CDR2 SQIVND (reference sequence). The CDR3 loop spans 16 amino acids. The CDR3 is CASSIVGGSGANVLTF. The DNA of the CDR3 is TGTGCCAGTAGTATAGTCGGGGGTTCTGGGGCCAACGTCCTGACTTTC.

The sample holds one count of this clone. The rearrangement joins TRBV6-4 to TRBJ2-1; 7 bases map to TRBD2. In germline, CDR1 is MRHNA, CDR2 SNTAGT. The CDR3 is 15 amino acids. V lost 5 bases, J lost 1 base, and 5 bases stayed unmatched. The CDR3 region has the DNA TGTGCCAGCAGTCGGACTAGTAGATCCTACAATGAGCAGTTCTTC. Its translation is CASSRTSRSYNEQFF.

The rearrangement links TRBV15 to TRBJ1-1; unclear D gene. V lost 0 bases to trimming and J lost 1 base, with 15 bases between them. The germline V gene encodes CDR1 LNHNV and CDR2 YYDKDF (reference sequence). The CDR3 extends over 17 amino acids. CDR3 sequence: CATSRDLVSGPNTEAFF. DNA of the CDR3: TGTGCCACCAGCAGAGATTTGGTTTCAGGCCCGAACACTGAAGCTTTCTTT.